This entry describes one T cell receptor beta chain. Its matching antigen is unknown. Trimming at V came to 6 bases and at J to 5 bases, leaving 4 bases not matched to a gene. Germline CDR1 and CDR2: SEHNR and FQNEAQ (reference sequence). There are 14 residues in the CDR3. This entry comes from a study of graft-versus-host responses after intestinal transplantation. Study results and limitations: Elevated graft-versus-host to host-versus-graft clonal ratios in allografts were recorded for patients with graft-donor T cell macrochimerism.

Sequenced by immunoSEQ multiplex PCR; TCRdb stores in-frame clones only, minus some. The table lists tens of thousands of clones, 90% to 95% of them singletons. The genes are TRBV7-9 and TRBJ1-4; 9 bases agree with TRBD1. The source of this sequence is a human donor who was the organ donor for an intestinal transplant. The sample consisted of unstimulated CD8+ T cells sorted from spleen or lymph node cells, taken before transplant. CDR3 protein: CASSLTGGNEKLFF. CDR3 DNA sequence: TGTGCCAGCAGTCTGACAGGGGGAAATGAAAAACTGTTTTTT.